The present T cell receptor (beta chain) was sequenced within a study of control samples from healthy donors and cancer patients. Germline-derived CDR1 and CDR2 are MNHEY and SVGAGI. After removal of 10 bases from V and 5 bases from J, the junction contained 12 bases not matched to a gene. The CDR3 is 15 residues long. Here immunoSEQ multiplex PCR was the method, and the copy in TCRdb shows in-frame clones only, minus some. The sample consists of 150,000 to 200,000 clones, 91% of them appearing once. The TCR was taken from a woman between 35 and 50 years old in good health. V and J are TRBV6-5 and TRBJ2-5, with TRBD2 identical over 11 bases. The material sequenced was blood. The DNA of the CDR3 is TGTGCCACACCCAGCATAGCGGGGGGGAGGGAGACCCAGTACTTC. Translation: CATPSIAGGRETQYF.